The T cell receptor beta chain under discussion was sequenced for a study of control samples from healthy donors and cancer patients (dated by TCRdb to 2019 to 2021). Counted from cysteine to phenylalanine, this CDR3 has 14 amino acids. Only CDR3 DNA remains: 42 bases, in frame from the first base. From the germline V gene, CDR1 is SGHRS and CDR2 is YFSETQ. The junction shows trimming of 3 bases on V and 7 bases on J, and the gene matches do not reach 5 bases of it. The library came from the immunoSEQ multiplex PCR assay. TCRdb re-hosts the immuneACCESS table, in-frame sequences only. Its copies lack some clones; in the studies checked, an unresolved V gene accounts for under half of them, and the cause for the rest is not known. The sample profile shows approximately 150,000 clones; about 90% of them were found once. The ten most abundant clones make up 3% to 3.5% of the sample. Comment on this clone: It has no known antigen specificity. Within one base of it there is no much larger clone, and no base qualities were kept.

This clonotype was sampled from a young man in good health. Sequenced: blood. This chain is built from TRBV5-1 and TRBJ2-1; 9 of the junction bases match TRBD1. The nucleotides are TGCGCCAGCAGCTGGGGACAGGGTAGTAATGAGCAGTTCTTC. It translates to CASSWGQGSNEQFF.